The table lists the clone carrying this T cell receptor (beta chain) with a few counts. J lost 4 bases, V lost 10 bases, and 8 bases had no gene match. CDR3 size: 14 residues. Germline lookup yields CDR1 MDHEN and CDR2 SYDVKM. The data belong to a study of patients and donors after allogeneic stem cell transplantation. TCRdb re-called the RT-PCR reads through MiXCR, storing one row per CDR3 protein. The sample lists more than 150,000 distinct CDR3 sequences; less than 45% were seen once. V and J are TRBV28 and TRBJ1-3; 9 nucleotides agree with TRBD1. Sequencing was carried out using blood, either unsorted or a sorted T cell fraction (not recorded which). This sequence originates from a human donor who was either an allogeneic HSCT recipient or a stem cell or donor lymphocyte infusion donor (not recorded which). It is not recorded whose cells these are; they may come from a transplant donor. CDR3 DNA: TGTGCCATCTCGACAGGGGGGACGGGAAACACCATATATTTT. It translates to CAISTGGTGNTIYF.